A selection of T cell receptor beta chains follows, all from one sample in a study of radiotherapy plus CTLA-4 blockade in lung cancer. Sequenced by immunoSEQ multiplex PCR; TCRdb stores in-frame clones only, minus some. The sample shows roughly 50,000 clones, 65% to 85% of them seen only once. The specimen comprised peripheral blood, sampled from a patient treated with radiotherapy plus ipilimumab. These receptors all stem from a human donor with non-small cell lung cancer who had stable disease on radiotherapy plus ipilimumab. The CDR3 runs from the conserved cysteine through the conserved F or W. D genes are given only for firm matches. Rows may omit the clone size; those that give it use once, few, many or a size class.

D gene,V gene,CDR3 length,J gene,clone size,CDR3 DNA,CDR3 protein
NA,TRBV19,14,TRBJ1-2,NA,TGTGCCAGTAGTATTATTGGAGCGAACTATGGCTACACCTTC,CASSIIGANYGYTF
NA,TRBV12-5,16,TRBJ1-1,NA,TGTGCTAGTGGTTTGCCCCCCGGACAGCAGAACACTGAAGCTTTCTTT,CASGLPPGQQNTEAFF
NA,TRBV7-3,14,TRBJ2-5,NA,TGTGCCAGCAGCCCTGGTTCCCCCGGTGAGACCCAGTACTTC,CASSPGSPGETQYF
TRBD1,TRBV18,14,TRBJ1-1,NA,TGTGCCAGCTCAACCGGGACAGGGAACACTGAAGCTTTCTTT,CASSTGTGNTEAFF
NA,TRBV7-2,14,TRBJ2-3,NA,TGTGCCAGTTCGGGGTTAACTAGCACAGATACGCAGTATTTT,CASSGLTSTDTQYF
NA,TRBV6-6,15,TRBJ1-2,few,TGTGCCAGCAGTTACTCGGGGACTGAATTCTATGGCTACACCTTC,CASSYSGTEFYGYTF
NA,TRBV7-6,16,TRBJ2-7,NA,TGTGCCAGCAGCTTAAGACGGGGGACGGACAGATACGAGCAGTACTTC,CASSLRRGTDRYEQYF
TRBD1,TRBV5-1,15,TRBJ2-7,NA,TGCGCCAGCAGCTTTGAGGGACAGGGGCTCGTCGAGCAGTACTTC,CASSFEGQGLVEQYF
TRBD1,TRBV27,13,TRBJ1-2,NA,TGTGCCAGCAGCTTGGGGACAGCTTATGGCTACACCTTC,CASSLGTAYGYTF
NA,TRBV5-1,17,TRBJ1-2,NA,TGCGCCAGCAGCCATACTCCCCGGGATCAGGGAATGGGTGGCTACACCTTC,CASSHTPRDQGMGGYTF
TRBD1,TRBV7-2,15,TRBJ1-5,few,TGTGCCAGCAGCTTAGTAGGGACAGGGGGGCAGCCCCAGCATTTT,CASSLVGTGGQPQHF
NA,TRBV2,15,TRBJ1-2,NA,TGTGCCAGCAGCCGCGTGGACGGGGGCGGCTATGGCTACACCTTC,CASSRVDGGGYGYTF
TRBD1,TRBV19,15,TRBJ2-5,NA,TGTGCCAGTAGTATAGCCCGGACAGGGACAGAGACCCAGTACTTC,CASSIARTGTETQYF
TRBD1,TRBV27,15,TRBJ2-1,NA,TGTGCCAGCAGTTTGTATAGGACAGGGGGTGATGAGCAGTTCTTC,CASSLYRTGGDEQFF
TRBD1,TRBV5-1,15,TRBJ1-2,once,TGCGCCAGCAGCCAGGACTTACAGGGGGAATATGGCTACACCTTC,CASSQDLQGEYGYTF
TRBD1,TRBV6-1,13,TRBJ1-2,few,TGTGCCAGCAGTGAAGTGACAGGGGGCGGCTACACCTTC,CASSEVTGGGYTF
NA,TRBV5-6,17,TRBJ1-3,NA,TGTGCCAGCAGCTTTTTTGGGTATCGGGGCTCTGGAAACACCATATATTTT,CASSFFGYRGSGNTIYF
TRBD1,TRBV11-2,16,TRBJ2-3,NA,TGTGCCAGCAGCAAGATGACAGGGGAAAGCACAGATACGCAGTATTTT,CASSKMTGESTDTQYF
TRBD1,TRBV7-2,19,TRBJ1-4,NA,TGTGCCAGCAGCTTCCTACTTCTTTCGGGACAGACAACTAATGAAAAACTGTTTTTT,CASSFLLLSGQTTNEKLFF
TRBD1,TRBV7-8,17,TRBJ1-2,NA,TGTGCCAGCAGCGCGGGACAGGGGGCTTATCGGGACTATGGCTACACCTTC,CASSAGQGAYRDYGYTF
NA,TRBV6-5,13,TRBJ2-2,once,TGCGGGGCGGCCAGGGGATGGACCGGGGAGCTGTTTTTT,CGAARGWTGELFF
NA,TRBV28,13,TRBJ1-4,NA,TGTGCCAGCAGTTTGCCGGGTAGGGAAAAACTGTTTTTT,CASSLPGREKLFF
NA,TRBV5-1,15,TRBJ1-5,NA,TGCGCCAGCAGCCCCGATATCGGCAACCATCAGCCCCAGCATTTT,CASSPDIGNHQPQHF
TRBD1,TRBV5-5,15,TRBJ2-2,NA,TGTGCCAGCAGTTTACGACAGGGGTCCCCCGGGGAGCTGTTTTTT,CASSLRQGSPGELFF
NA,TRBV5-4,15,TRBJ1-1,NA,TGTGCCAGCAGCTTGGCTACACAGGGGAACACTGAAGCTTTCTTT,CASSLATQGNTEAFF
NA,TRBV2,14,TRBJ2-3,NA,TGTGCCAGCAGCCAACAGGGCGGCACAGATACGCAGTATTTT,CASSQQGGTDTQYF
TRBD2,TRBV29-1,16,TRBJ2-3,NA,TGCAGCGTTGAAGGGGCGGGGGGCGGCGGCACAGATACGCAGTATTTT,CSVEGAGGGGTDTQYF
NA,TRBV4-1,14,TRBJ1-1,few,TGCGCCAGCAGCCAAGATTGGGGAATGACTGAAGCTTTCTTT,CASSQDWGMTEAFF
NA,TRBV9,15,TRBJ2-1,few,TGTGCCAGCAGCGTAGTCGCGGGGGCGGGTAATGAGCAGTTCTTC,CASSVVAGAGNEQFF
NA,TRBV7-2,15,TRBJ2-7,few,TGTGCCAGCAGCTTGGCTAGCTGGAGCTCCTACGAGCAGTACTTC,CASSLASWSSYEQYF
NA,TRBV29-1,13,TRBJ1-1,few,TGCAGCGTTGATCGGACAGAAAACACTGAAGCTTTCTTT,CSVDRTENTEAFF
TRBD2,TRBV7-6,17,TRBJ2-3,NA,TGTGCCAGCAGCTTAGCGCTAGCGGGGGGGCTGACAGATACGCAGTATTTT,CASSLALAGGLTDTQYF
NA,TRBV28,19,TRBJ1-5,NA,TGTGCCAGCAGCCCCTTGAGGGGGGCAGGGGACACTAGCAATCAGCCCCAGCATTTT,CASSPLRGAGDTSNQPQHF
TRBD2,TRBV19,18,TRBJ2-2,NA,TGTGCCAGTAGACAGGGACTAGCGGGGGGGTCTCTAGCCCGGGAGCTGTTTTTT,CASRQGLAGGSLARELFF
NA,TRBV28,13,TRBJ1-3,once,TGTGCCAGCAGTTTACTACTGGGAAACACCATATATTTT,CASSLLLGNTIYF
NA,TRBV25-1,14,TRBJ1-3,NA,TGTGCCAGCAGTGAGCCCGGGGCTGGAAACACCATATATTTT,CASSEPGAGNTIYF
NA,TRBV4-1,12,TRBJ1-2,few,TGCGCCAGCAGCCAAGTGAGTCAGGGCTACACCTTC,CASSQVSQGYTF
NA,TRBV5-1,14,TRBJ1-1,NA,TGCGCCAGCAGCGACGGAAGCATGAACACTGAAGCTTTCTTT,CASSDGSMNTEAFF
TRBD1,TRBV7-2,13,TRBJ2-7,NA,TGTGCCAGCAGACAAGGACAGGTCTACGAGCAGTACTTC,CASRQGQVYEQYF